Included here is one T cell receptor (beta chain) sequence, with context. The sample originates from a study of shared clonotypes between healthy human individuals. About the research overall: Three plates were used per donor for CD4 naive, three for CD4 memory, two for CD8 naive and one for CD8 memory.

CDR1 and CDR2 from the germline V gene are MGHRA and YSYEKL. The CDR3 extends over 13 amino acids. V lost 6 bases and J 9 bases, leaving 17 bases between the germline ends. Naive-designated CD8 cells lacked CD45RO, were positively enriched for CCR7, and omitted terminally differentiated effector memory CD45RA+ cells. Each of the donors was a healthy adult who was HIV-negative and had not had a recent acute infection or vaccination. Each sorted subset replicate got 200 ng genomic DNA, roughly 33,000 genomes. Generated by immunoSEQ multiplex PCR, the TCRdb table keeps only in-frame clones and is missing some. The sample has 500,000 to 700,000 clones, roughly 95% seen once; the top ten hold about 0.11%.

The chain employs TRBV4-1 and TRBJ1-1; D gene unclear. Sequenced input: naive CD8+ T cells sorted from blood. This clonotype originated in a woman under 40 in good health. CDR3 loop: CASRATGGKKAFF. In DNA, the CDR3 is TGCGCCAGCAGGGCTACGGGTGGGAAAAAAGCTTTCTTT.